The 3 T cell receptor beta chains below come from one sample, sequenced in a study of T cells in women clearing cervical HPV infection. Some clones are missing from TCRdb's copy, which holds only in-frame ones; the method was immunoSEQ multiplex PCR. Here the sample table reports some 40,000 clones. Sequences were obtained from blood buffy coat. The receptors stem from a woman between 18 and 75 years old with a cervical HPV16 infection that either progressed to CIN3+ or cleared (not recorded which).

Note on this clone: The read ends 3 residues before the CDR3 terminus; that terminus is restored from the germline J gene. The V call is TRBV7-3, the J call TRBJ2-2; D ambiguous. Germline lookup yields CDR1 SGHTA and CDR2 FQGTGA. This CDR3 comprises 13 residues. The sequenced CDR3 bases are TGTGCCAGCAGCTTAGAATCACATTCACCG. It translates to CASSLESHSP. From start to end, the CDR3 is CASSLESHSPLFF. Full variable domain (rest looked up from reference TRBV7-3 and TRBJ2-2): GAGVSQTPSNKVTEKGKYVELRCDPISGHTALYWYRQSLGQGPEFLIYFQGTGAADDSGLPNDRFFAVRPEGSVSTLKIQRTERGDSAVYLCASSLESHSPLFFGEGSRLTVL.

With regard to this clone: The read stops 3 residues short of the end of the CDR3; the missing end is completed from the germline J gene. The chain uses TRBV20-1 and TRBJ2-5; D possibly corresponds to TRBD2 (6 bases). CDR3 length equals 14 residues. The ends were cut back, 5 bases at V and 0 bases at J, with 13 bases in the middle. Germline V CDR1 and CDR2: DFQATT, SNEGSKA (reference sequence). CDR3 sequence: CSAPKSGYQETQYF. The sequenced part of the CDR3 DNA is TGCAGTGCTCCAAAAAGCGGGTACCAAGAGACC.

A note on this clone: Read data end 3 residues before the CDR3 end; the end is taken from the germline J gene. This chain links TRBV19 with TRBJ2-7; 7 bases agree with TRBD1. V shed 6 bases, J shed 4 bases, and the junction held 12 bases outside the gene matches. Germline assignment: CDR1 LNHDA and CDR2 SQIVND (reference sequence). The CDR3 is made up of 15 amino acids. The CDR3 bases that were read are TGTGCCAGTAGGGTTGCCGGGACAGCGGAATACGAG. Translating gives CASRVAGTAEYE. The CDR3, in full, reads CASRVAGTAEYEQYF.